A selection of T cell receptor beta chains follows, all from one sample in a study of PD-1 blockade in classical Hodgkin lymphoma. Repertoires were generated with immunoSEQ multiplex PCR, while TCRdb's copy carries only in-frame clones and drops some. Seen here are roughly 7,400 clones, around 64% observed once, and the top ten hold approximately 10%. This specimen consisted of CD8+ T cells from blood, obtained before the fourth cycle of nivolumab. Receptors originate from a human donor with classical Hodgkin lymphoma. Each CDR3 is given with its conserved first and last residue. A D gene is named only where the DNA matches it firmly. Expanded clones are given a class, and other clones once, few, many or no size at all.

D: NA; size: large; J: TRBJ1-1; V: TRBV13; length: 15; CDR3: CASSLGSAGDTEAFF; DNA: TGTGCCAGCAGCTTAGGTTCGGCAGGGGACACTGAAGCTTTCTTT
D: TRBD1; size: NA; J: TRBJ1-1; V: TRBV5-1; length: 15; CDR3: CASSFSPGQGTEAFF; DNA: TGCGCCAGCAGCTTCTCCCCGGGACAGGGCACTGAAGCTTTCTTT
D: TRBD1; size: once; J: TRBJ1-1; V: TRBV28; length: 15; CDR3: CASSLSSGGLAEAFF; DNA: TGTGCCAGCAGTTTATCATCAGGGGGCCTCGCTGAAGCTTTCTTT
D: NA; size: once; J: TRBJ2-6; V: TRBV5-1; length: 13; CDR3: CASSREGANVLTF; DNA: TGCGCCAGCAGCCGGGAAGGGGCCAACGTCCTGACTTTC
D: NA; size: few; J: TRBJ1-2; V: TRBV27; length: 14; CDR3: CASRKQGVDYGYTF; DNA: TGTGCCAGCAGGAAACAGGGTGTGGACTATGGCTACACCTTC
D: NA; size: few; J: TRBJ1-1; V: TRBV5-4; length: 15; CDR3: CASSAAGAPRTEAFF; DNA: TGTGCCAGCAGCGCGGCAGGGGCTCCGAGGACTGAAGCTTTCTTT
D: NA; size: NA; J: TRBJ1-6; V: TRBV4-2; length: 16; CDR3: CASSQAQTDYNSPLHF; DNA: TGTGCCAGCAGCCAAGCGCAGACCGACTATAATTCACCCCTCCACTTT
D: NA; size: NA; J: TRBJ2-7; V: TRBV27; length: 11; CDR3: CASSLGLEQYF; DNA: TGTGCCAGCAGTTTGGGTCTCGAGCAGTACTTC
D: TRBD1; size: few; J: TRBJ1-1; V: TRBV27; length: 14; CDR3: CASSPTGGGTEAFF; DNA: TGTGCCAGCAGTCCTACAGGGGGCGGAACTGAAGCTTTCTTT
D: NA; size: NA; J: TRBJ1-1; V: TRBV19; length: 14; CDR3: CASSIVAGTTEAFF; DNA: TGTGCCAGTAGTATAGTTGCAGGGACTACTGAAGCTTTCTTT
D: NA; size: once; J: TRBJ1-2; V: TRBV5-5; length: 11; CDR3: CASSLGNGYTF; DNA: TGTGCCAGCAGCTTGGGCAATGGCTACACCTTC
D: NA; size: NA; J: TRBJ1-2; V: TRBV19; length: 14; CDR3: CASSRAAQFDGYTF; DNA: TGTGCCAGTAGTAGGGCAGCCCAGTTTGATGGCTACACCTTC
D: TRBD1; size: NA; J: TRBJ2-7; V: TRBV15; length: 15; CDR3: CATSRTRGLYYEQYF; DNA: TGTGCCACCAGCAGGACCAGGGGGCTGTATTACGAGCAGTACTTC
D: TRBD2; size: NA; J: TRBJ2-1; V: TRBV5-8; length: 15; CDR3: CASSASGRGYNEQFF; DNA: TGTGCCAGCAGCGCTAGCGGGAGGGGCTACAATGAGCAGTTCTTC
D: NA; size: few; J: TRBJ2-7; V: TRBV4-2; length: 16; CDR3: CASSQVEGGGTYEQYF; DNA: TGTGCCAGCAGCCAAGTTGAGGGAGGAGGGACCTACGAGCAGTACTTC
D: TRBD2; size: few; J: TRBJ2-1; V: TRBV29-1; length: 14; CDR3: CSVEAGGAYNEQFF; DNA: TGCAGCGTTGAGGCGGGAGGGGCCTACAATGAGCAGTTCTTC
D: NA; size: NA; J: TRBJ2-3; V: TRBV14; length: 20; CDR3: CASSDTIAWGRGTGTDTQYF; DNA: TGTGCCAGCAGCGATACGATCGCTTGGGGGCGCGGGACCGGGACAGATACGCAGTATTTT
D: NA; size: few; J: TRBJ2-5; V: TRBV9; length: 16; CDR3: CASSVGVRLGVETQYF; DNA: TGTGCCAGCAGCGTAGGGGTTAGACTGGGGGTGGAGACCCAGTACTTC
D: NA; size: NA; J: TRBJ2-3; V: TRBV11-2; length: 15; CDR3: CASSFMRTSTDTQYF; DNA: TGTGCCAGCAGCTTCATGAGGACTAGCACAGATACGCAGTATTTT
D: TRBD2; size: NA; J: TRBJ2-1; V: TRBV7-8; length: 17; CDR3: CASSSVEGREVYNEQFF; DNA: TGTGCCAGCAGCTCCGTGGAGGGGCGGGAGGTATACAATGAGCAGTTCTTC
D: NA; size: NA; J: TRBJ1-5; V: TRBV27; length: 13; CDR3: CASSSYGGQPQHF; DNA: TGTGCCAGCAGTTCCTACGGAGGTCAGCCCCAGCATTTT
D: NA; size: NA; J: TRBJ1-1; V: TRBV9; length: 13; CDR3: CATGRGGNTEAFF; DNA: TGTGCCACCGGCAGGGGAGGGAACACTGAAGCTTTCTTT
D: NA; size: NA; J: TRBJ2-7; V: TRBV29-1; length: 13; CDR3: CSVTTGFSYEQYF; DNA: TGCAGCGTTACAACAGGATTTTCCTACGAGCAGTACTTC
D: NA; size: NA; J: TRBJ1-2; V: TRBV6-5; length: 14; CDR3: CASSYSDNNYGYTF; DNA: TGTGCCAGCAGTTACTCCGACAATAACTATGGCTACACCTTC
D: NA; size: few; J: TRBJ2-1; V: TRBV29-1; length: 13; CDR3: CSVEGYSYNEQFF; DNA: TGCAGCGTTGAAGGATACTCCTACAATGAGCAGTTCTTC
D: TRBD1; size: few; J: TRBJ2-5; V: TRBV28; length: 15; CDR3: CASSAHTGDGETQYF; DNA: TGTGCCAGCAGTGCGCACACAGGGGACGGAGAGACCCAGTACTTC
D: TRBD1; size: once; J: TRBJ2-7; V: TRBV29-1; length: 14; CDR3: CSAEGTGGYREQYF; DNA: TGCAGCGCGGAAGGGACAGGGGGGTATAGGGAGCAGTACTTC
D: TRBD1; size: NA; J: TRBJ2-7; V: TRBV5-4; length: 18; CDR3: CASSKKGQGLTVSYEQYF; DNA: TGTGCCAGCAGCAAAAAGGGACAGGGTCTAACCGTCTCCTACGAGCAGTACTTC
D: NA; size: NA; J: TRBJ2-7; V: TRBV7-9; length: 15; CDR3: CASSPPRGLTYEQYF; DNA: TGTGCCAGCAGCCCCCCTCGGGGGCTCACCTACGAGCAGTACTTC
D: NA; size: few; J: TRBJ1-2; V: TRBV5-4; length: 14; CDR3: CASSRREGDYGYTF; DNA: TGTGCCAGCAGCCGACGGGAGGGCGACTATGGCTACACCTTC
D: NA; size: few; J: TRBJ2-5; V: TRBV6-5; length: 11; CDR3: CASTKGETQYF; DNA: TGTGCCAGCACAAAAGGGGAGACCCAGTACTTC
D: NA; size: few; J: TRBJ1-1; V: TRBV10-2; length: 13; CDR3: CASMEAVNTEAFF; DNA: TGCGCCAGCATGGAGGCAGTGAACACTGAAGCTTTCTTT
D: TRBD2; size: few; J: TRBJ2-1; V: TRBV2; length: 14; CDR3: CASRLAGPNNEQFF; DNA: TGTGCCAGCAGGCTAGCGGGGCCTAACAATGAGCAGTTCTTC
D: NA; size: NA; J: TRBJ2-6; V: TRBV7-8; length: 20; CDR3: CASSLGPKGNALSGANVLTF; DNA: TGTGCCAGCAGCTTAGGGCCTAAAGGGAATGCTCTCTCTGGGGCCAACGTCCTGACTTTC
D: TRBD1; size: NA; J: TRBJ2-7; V: TRBV9; length: 14; CDR3: CASSVGQGMYEQYF; DNA: TGTGCCAGCAGCGTAGGACAGGGGATGTACGAGCAGTACTTC
D: TRBD2; size: NA; J: TRBJ2-1; V: TRBV5-6; length: 18; CDR3: CASSRPTSGKGSYNEQFF; DNA: TGTGCCAGCAGCCGCCCGACTAGCGGGAAGGGTTCCTACAATGAGCAGTTCTTC
D: NA; size: medium-sized; J: TRBJ1-1; V: TRBV28; length: 13; CDR3: CASSPGYGTEAFF; DNA: TGTGCCAGCAGTCCAGGGTATGGAACTGAAGCTTTCTTT
D: NA; size: NA; J: TRBJ2-1; V: TRBV29-1; length: 14; CDR3: CSVEVGGSYNEQFF; DNA: TGCAGCGTTGAGGTGGGGGGCTCCTACAATGAGCAGTTCTTC
D: NA; size: few; J: TRBJ2-3; V: TRBV7-8; length: 18; CDR3: CASSLRSGEVLSTDTQYF; DNA: TGTGCCAGCAGCTTAAGATCTGGGGAGGTCCTTAGCACAGATACGCAGTATTTT
D: TRBD2; size: NA; J: TRBJ2-7; V: TRBV5-1; length: 15; CDR3: CASSDPGTSDYEQYF; DNA: TGCGCCAGCAGCGATCCCGGGACTAGCGACTACGAGCAGTACTTC
D: TRBD2; size: few; J: TRBJ2-7; V: TRBV6-5; length: 15; CDR3: CASSFRLAGINEQYF; DNA: TGTGCCAGCAGTTTCCGGCTAGCGGGCATTAACGAGCAGTACTTC
D: TRBD1; size: few; J: TRBJ2-7; V: TRBV29-1; length: 13; CDR3: CSVEDRVDYEQYF; DNA: TGCAGCGTGGAAGACAGGGTTGATTACGAGCAGTACTTC